The 27 T cell receptor beta chains reported below all come from one sample, sequenced in a study of blood T cell repertoires in COVID-19. Produced via immunoSEQ multiplex PCR; TCRdb's table is partial and in-frame only. The repertoire includes nearly 50,000 clones, more than 70% of them detected once, and 5.5% to 7.5% sits in the top ten. Sequencing input: peripheral blood. The receptor set was obtained from a woman aged 55-70 years with acute or convalescent COVID-19.

This chain connects TRBV9 to TRBJ2-2; 8 bases line up with TRBD2. The germline V gene encodes CDR1 SGDLS and CDR2 YYNGEE. Trimming took 0 bases from V and 4 from J; bases not matched to a gene: 14. This CDR3 comprises 19 residues. This chain's CDR3 is CASSVATGGGLLRTGELFF. CDR3 nucleotides: TGTGCCAGCAGCGTAGCTACGGGAGGGGGACTACTCCGCACCGGGGAGCTGTTTTTT.

This chain connects TRBV30 to TRBJ2-7, with TRBD2 identical over 10 bases. CDR1 is GTSNPN, CDR2 SVGIG, per germline (reference sequence). The CDR3 runs to 13 residues. V gave up 0 bases and J gave up 7 bases; unmatched junction bases: 3. The CDR3 is CAWSVQLAGEQYF. The CDR3, as DNA: TGTGCCTGGAGTGTACAACTAGCGGGGGAGCAGTACTTC.

The V call is TRBV6-2 or TRBV6-3, the J call TRBJ2-7, with 7 nucleotides matching TRBD1. This CDR3 region has 17 residues. CDR1 MNHEY and CDR2 SVGEGT come from the germline V gene. V shed 0 bases, J shed 3 bases, and the junction held 11 bases outside the gene matches. For the CDR3, the DNA is TGTGCCAGCAGTTACTCCGGCTTCCGGGACAGCTTCTACGAGCAGTACTTC. It translates to CASSYSGFRDSFYEQYF.

V and J are TRBV10-3 and TRBJ2-6, with 7 bases matching TRBD1. The length of the CDR3 is 18 residues. Germline V gene sequence: CDR1 ENHRY, CDR2 SYGVKD. The V gene end was trimmed by 0 bases and the J gene end by 1 base; junction bases not matched to a gene: 6. For the CDR3, the DNA is TGTGCCATCAGTGAGTCGACAGGGAGAAGATCTGGGGCCAACGTCCTGACTTTC. Translating gives CAISESTGRRSGANVLTF.

This clone was found a few times. V gene TRBV19 combines with J gene TRBJ2-2; 10 bases map to TRBD2. Germline CDR1 LNHDA, CDR2 SQIVND (reference sequence). Trimming removed 5 bases from V and 3 bases from J; junction bases left unmatched: 6. The CDR3 is 16 residues long. The CDR3 protein is CASSLTSGEYTGELFF. The CDR3 nucleotides are TGTGCCAGTAGTCTTACTAGCGGGGAATACACCGGGGAGCTGTTTTTT.

This rearrangement joins TRBV3-1 (or the pseudogene TRBV3-2) to TRBJ2-1, with TRBD2 as a possible D gene (6 bases). Per germline, CDR1 LGHDT and CDR2 YNNKEL (reference sequence). The CDR3 runs to 16 residues. Trimming took 5 bases from V and 4 from J, leaving 18 bases between them. The CDR3, as DNA: TGTGCCAGCAGCGACGATTGGCGGGGAGTGTACAATGAGCAGTTCTTC. It yields the protein CASSDDWRGVYNEQFF.

The genes are TRBV11-2 and TRBJ2-7; D remains ambiguous. The CDR3 totals 15 residues. Germline V gene data show CDR1 as SGHAT and CDR2 as FQNNGV. The V end lost 3 bases, the J end lost 2 bases, and 14 bases lay between the germline ends. In DNA, the CDR3 is TGTGCCAGCAGCTTGAGGCAGTACATACCCTACGAGCAGTACTTC. Translated, it gives CASSLRQYIPYEQYF.

The chain employs TRBV18 and TRBJ2-7, with D possibly being TRBD2 (5 bases). Per the germline V gene, CDR1 is KGHSH and CDR2 is LQKENI. V was clipped by 3 bases and J by 1 base, with 19 bases between them. The CDR3 loop spans 17 amino acids. The CDR3 coding sequence is TGTGCCAGCTCACCTTACGGTTCGGGGAGTACGTCCTACGAGCAGTACTTC. It is translated as CASSPYGSGSTSYEQYF.

This clone has a single count. The rearrangement joins TRBV3-1 (or the pseudogene TRBV3-2) to TRBJ1-2; no clear D. Trimming removed 3 bases at V and 8 bases at J, with 7 bases between. The CDR3 covers 11 residues. Looked up from germline, CDR1 is LGHDT and CDR2 is YNNKEL (reference sequence). The CDR3: CASSHLEGYTF. DNA of the CDR3: TGTGCCAGCAGCCATTTAGAGGGCTACACCTTC.

The chain employs TRBV11-2 and TRBJ2-7; possible D gene TRBD2, 5 bases. Per germline, CDR1 SGHAT and CDR2 FQNNGV. Trimming cost V 1 base and J 2 bases, with 15 bases left between them. The CDR3 is 16 amino acids. This CDR3 reads CASSLGGSRQTYEQYF. The CDR3 DNA reads as TGTGCCAGCAGCTTAGGAGGGTCCCGCCAAACCTACGAGCAGTACTTC. The full variable domain, with the rest looked up from reference TRBV11-2 and TRBJ2-7, is EAGVAQSPRYKIIEKRQSVAFWCNPISGHATLYWYQQILGQGPKLLIQFQNNGVVDDSQLPKDRFSAERLKGVDSTLKIQPAKLEDSAVYLCASSLGGSRQTYEQYFGPGTRLTVT.

This rearrangement joins TRBV6-5 to TRBJ1-2, with 9 bases fitting TRBD1. The CDR3 has 13 amino acids. The junction had 9 bases not matched to a gene; V was cut back by 9 bases and J by 7 bases. Germline V CDR1 and CDR2: MNHEY, SVGAGI. For the CDR3, the DNA is TGTGCCAGTAGGTCCGGGACAGGGCTTGGCTACACCTTC. It translates to CASRSGTGLGYTF.

The chain is built from TRBV5-5 and TRBJ2-5; maybe TRBD2 (6 bases). Trimming took 0 bases from V and 1 from J, leaving 10 bases between them. Germline-derived CDR1 and CDR2 are SGHKS and YYEKEE (reference sequence). The CDR3 has 15 residues. CDR3 DNA sequence: TGTGCCAGCAGCTTGGAGTCCGGGGGCCAAGAGACCCAGTACTTC. Translated: CASSLESGGQETQYF.

This rearrangement joins TRBV12-3 or TRBV12-4 to TRBJ2-7, with TRBD1 as a possible D gene (7 bases). Trimming stripped 6 bases from V and 5 bases from J, with 14 bases between. This CDR3 region has 13 residues. The CDR3: CASRWRGRDEQYF. DNA for the CDR3: TGTGCCAGCAGATGGAGGGGGCGGGACGAGCAGTACTTC.

The chain employs TRBV5-1 and TRBJ1-2; 9 nucleotides align to TRBD1. Germline V gene data show CDR1 as SGHRS and CDR2 as YFSETQ. The CDR3 runs to 15 residues. Trimming at V came to 0 bases and at J to 6 bases, leaving 6 bases not matched to a gene. CDR3 nucleotide sequence: TGCGCCAGCAGCTTGGGGACAGGGGTGGTGGATGGCTACACCTTC. It specifies CASSLGTGVVDGYTF.

This clone was observed a few times. V gene TRBV6-1 combines with J gene TRBJ1-1, with D unclear. V was pared by 3 bases and J by 2 bases, with 7 bases between. Germline V CDR1 and CDR2: MNHNS, SASEGT. This CDR3 spans 13 amino acids. Here the CDR3 DNA reads TGTGCCAGCAGTGAGACATACAACACTGAAGCTTTCTTT. Protein sequence: CASSETYNTEAFF.

This chain connects TRBV29-1 to TRBJ1-3; TRBD1 might be the D (5 bases). Trimming shortened V by 4 bases and J by 4 bases, and 14 bases separated the two germline ends. There are 14 residues in the CDR3. Germline lookup yields CDR1 SQVTM and CDR2 ANQGSEA. CDR3 in DNA: TGCAGCGTTGGAGGTGGGGCAGGAGGAAACACCATATATTTT. This gives the protein CSVGGGAGGNTIYF.

V is TRBV5-1 and J is TRBJ2-3; 10 nucleotides line up with TRBD2. With V trimmed by 2 bases and J by 0 bases, 6 bases remained unmatched. The CDR3 spans 17 residues. Germline assignment: CDR1 SGHRS and CDR2 YFSETQ. CDR3 DNA: TGCGCCAGCAGCTTTACTTCTAGCGGGGGTAGCACAGATACGCAGTATTTT. Protein: CASSFTSSGGSTDTQYF.

V and J are TRBV6-5 and TRBJ1-1; D unclear. Trimming cost V 0 bases and J 0 bases, with 5 bases left between them. Looked up from germline, CDR1 is MNHEY and CDR2 is SVGAGI. This CDR3 has 14 amino acids. The CDR3 sequence: CASSYSSLNTEAFF. Here the CDR3 DNA reads TGTGCCAGCAGTTACTCAAGCTTGAACACTGAAGCTTTCTTT.

The chain joins TRBV6-5 to TRBJ2-2; no clear D. CDR3 size: 14 residues. Trimming pared 6 bases from V and 2 bases from J, leaving 10 bases between. CDR1 and CDR2 from the germline V gene are MNHEY and SVGAGI. The CDR3 DNA reads as TGTGCCAGCAGGGCCCAGATAAACACCGGGGAGCTGTTTTTT. Its translation is CASRAQINTGELFF.

This sequence joins TRBV3-1 (or the pseudogene TRBV3-2) and TRBJ2-7, with 9 bases identical to TRBD2. CDR1 is LGHDT and CDR2 is YNNKEL in the germline V gene (reference sequence). V trimming: 2 bases; J trimming: 3 bases; junction bases outside the gene matches: 8. This CDR3 comprises 16 residues. In nucleotides, the CDR3 is TGTGCCAGCAGCCAACGGCCCGGGACTAGCAGCTACGAGCAGTACTTC. It yields the protein CASSQRPGTSSYEQYF.

V is TRBV11-2 and J is TRBJ1-1, with 7 positions matching TRBD1. The V gene end was trimmed by 4 bases and the J gene end by 5 bases; junction bases not matched to a gene: 7. CDR1 and CDR2 from the germline V gene are SGHAT and FQNNGV. The CDR3 consists of 14 residues. The CDR3, as DNA: TGTGCCAGCAGCTCACAGGGGCGCGGGACTGAAGCTTTCTTT. Translating it yields CASSSQGRGTEAFF.

CDR3 sequence reads: CASSRYFSGASLDGYTF. DNA of the CDR3: TGTGCCAGCAGCCGGTACTTTTCAGGGGCGAGTTTGGATGGCTACACCTTC. J is TRBJ1-2 and V is TRBV6-4, with D possibly matching TRBD1 (6 bases). CDR1 and CDR2 from the germline V gene are MRHNA and SNTAGT. This CDR3 comprises 17 residues. V lost 6 bases, J lost 6 bases, and 26 bases lay in between.

The genes are TRBV7-2 and TRBJ1-2; 9 bases fit TRBD1. There are 15 residues in the CDR3. Trimming took 4 bases from V and 4 from J; bases not matched to a gene: 7. From germline, CDR1 is SGHTA and CDR2 FQGNSA. Here the CDR3 reads CASSWTGQGVYGYTF. The CDR3 nucleotides are TGTGCCAGCAGCTGGACGGGACAGGGAGTCTATGGCTACACCTTC.

This clone was counted a single time. This rearrangement joins TRBV7-4 to TRBJ2-3, with 11 bases aligning to TRBD2. CDR1 is SGHVT, CDR2 SQSDAQ, per germline. Trimming took 5 bases from V and 2 from J; bases not matched to a gene: 6. The CDR3 has 16 amino acids. The CDR3 region is CASSPGTSGYTDTQYF. In DNA, the CDR3 is TGTGCCAGCAGCCCCGGGACTAGCGGTTACACAGATACGCAGTATTTT.

The chain joins TRBV5-6 to TRBJ1-2; 7 bases are a match to TRBD1. Germline CDR1 and CDR2: SGHDT and YYEEEE. V was pared by 4 bases and J by 0 bases, with 6 bases of the junction left unmatched. The CDR3 extends over 15 amino acids. The CDR3 loop is CASSRRQGANYGYTF. The CDR3 region has the DNA TGTGCCAGCAGCAGACGACAGGGAGCTAACTATGGCTACACCTTC.

This chain links TRBV12-3 or TRBV12-4 with TRBJ2-7; no reliable D call. The germline V and J ends were trimmed by 6 bases and 3 bases, with 6 bases remaining between them. The CDR3 spans 11 residues. This CDR3 is CASRFNYEQYF. The CDR3 coding sequence is TGTGCCAGCAGGTTTAACTACGAGCAGTACTTC.

This sequence joins TRBV18 and TRBJ1-2; tentatively, D is TRBD1 (6 bases). CDR1 KGHSH and CDR2 LQKENI come from the germline V gene. The germline V and J ends were trimmed by 2 bases and 4 bases, with 8 bases remaining between them. This CDR3 comprises 13 residues. CDR3 sequence (DNA): TGTGCCAGCTCACCAGGGGGCGGCTATGGCTACACCTTC. It codes for CASSPGGGYGYTF.